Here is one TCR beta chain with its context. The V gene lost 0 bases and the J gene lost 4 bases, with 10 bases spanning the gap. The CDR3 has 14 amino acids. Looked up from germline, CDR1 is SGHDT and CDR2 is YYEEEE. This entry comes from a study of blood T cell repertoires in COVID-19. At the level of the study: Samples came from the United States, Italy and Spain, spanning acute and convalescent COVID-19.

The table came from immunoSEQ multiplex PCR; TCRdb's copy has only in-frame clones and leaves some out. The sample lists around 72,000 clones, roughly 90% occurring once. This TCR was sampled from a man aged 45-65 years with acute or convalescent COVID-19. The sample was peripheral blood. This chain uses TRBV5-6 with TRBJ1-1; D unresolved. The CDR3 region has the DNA TGTGCCAGCAGCTTGGAGTGGGAGAGCACTGAAGCTTTCTTT. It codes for CASSLEWESTEAFF.